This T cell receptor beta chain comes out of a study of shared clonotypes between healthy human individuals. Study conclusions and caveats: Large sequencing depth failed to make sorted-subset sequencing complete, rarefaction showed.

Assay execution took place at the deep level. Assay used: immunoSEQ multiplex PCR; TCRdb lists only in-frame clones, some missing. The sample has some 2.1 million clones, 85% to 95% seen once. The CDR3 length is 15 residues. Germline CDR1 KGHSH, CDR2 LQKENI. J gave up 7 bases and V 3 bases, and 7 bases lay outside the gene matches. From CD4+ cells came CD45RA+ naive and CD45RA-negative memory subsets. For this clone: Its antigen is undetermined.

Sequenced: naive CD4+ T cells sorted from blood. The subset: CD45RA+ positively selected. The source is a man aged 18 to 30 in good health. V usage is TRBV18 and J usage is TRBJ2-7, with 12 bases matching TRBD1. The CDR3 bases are TGTGCCAGCTCACCGACCGGGACAGGGGGCCATGAGCAGTACTTC. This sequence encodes CASSPTGTGGHEQYF.